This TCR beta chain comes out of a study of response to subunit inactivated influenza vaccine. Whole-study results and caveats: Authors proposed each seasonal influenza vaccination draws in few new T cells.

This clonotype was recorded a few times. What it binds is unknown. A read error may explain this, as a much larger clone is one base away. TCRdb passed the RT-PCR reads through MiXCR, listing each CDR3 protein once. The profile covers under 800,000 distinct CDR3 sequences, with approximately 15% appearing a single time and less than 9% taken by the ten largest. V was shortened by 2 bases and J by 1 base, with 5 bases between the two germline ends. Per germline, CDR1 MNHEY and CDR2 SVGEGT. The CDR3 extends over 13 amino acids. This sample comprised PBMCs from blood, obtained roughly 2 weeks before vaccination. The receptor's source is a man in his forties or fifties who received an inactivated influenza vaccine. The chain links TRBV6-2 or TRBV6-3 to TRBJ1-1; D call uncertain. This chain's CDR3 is CASSYEGNTEAFF. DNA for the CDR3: TGTGCCAGCAGTTACGAGGGGAACACTGAAGCTTTCTTT.